The 5 T cell receptor beta chains below all came from one sample that was sequenced in a study of T cell responses to AZD1222 COVID-19 vaccine. Some clones are missing from TCRdb's copy, which holds only in-frame ones; the method was immunoSEQ multiplex PCR. The sample holds more than 95,000 clones, around 89% seen once. Sample: peripheral blood, taken on day 0 of AZD1222 vaccination. Source of these receptors: an adult in good health.

This clone occurred a few times. The chain is built from TRBV19 and TRBJ2-5; 8 nucleotides line up with TRBD1. The CDR3 contains 15 residues. J gave up 1 base and V 4 bases, and 5 bases lay outside the gene matches. Germline values: CDR1 LNHDA, CDR2 SQIVND (reference sequence). CDR3 amino acids: CASSRSGTGQETQYF. The CDR3 coding sequence is TGTGCCAGTAGTAGATCCGGGACAGGCCAAGAGACCCAGTACTTC.

This chain links TRBV11-1 with TRBJ2-1, with a possible D match to TRBD2 (6 bases). Between the trimmed V and J ends, which lost 2 bases and 0 bases, there was a span of 8 bases. Germline values: CDR1 SGHAT, CDR2 FQDESV (reference sequence). The CDR3 covers 15 residues. CDR3 sequence (DNA): TGTGCCAGCAGCTTACAGGGAGGCTCCTACAATGAGCAGTTCTTC. Protein: CASSLQGGSYNEQFF. The full variable domain, in which reference TRBV11-1 and TRBJ2-1 provide the parts outside the CDR3, is EAEVAQSPRYKITEKSQAVAFWCDPISGHATLYWYRQILGQGPELLVQFQDESVVDDSQLPKDRFSAERLKGVDSTLKIQPAELGDSAMYLCASSLQGGSYNEQFFGPGTRLTVL.

The chain couples TRBV9 to TRBJ1-5; no clear D. The V gene's germline CDR1 is SGDLS and CDR2 YYNGEE. The CDR3 consists of 14 residues. Trimming pared 0 bases from V and 10 bases from J, leaving 14 bases between. The CDR3: CASSVAGAPGPQHF. The CDR3 region has the DNA TGTGCCAGCAGCGTAGCTGGAGCCCCGGGACCCCAGCATTTT. Drawing the rest from reference TRBV9 and TRBJ1-5, the complete variable domain is DSGVTQTPKHLITATGQRVTLRCSPRSGDLSVYWYQQSLDQGLQFLIQYYNGEERAKGNILERFSAQQFPDLHSELNLSSLELGDSALYFCASSVAGAPGPQHFGDGTRLSIL.

The chain joins TRBV6-5 to TRBJ2-7; possibly TRBD1 for D (6 bases). V was shortened by 4 bases and J by 3 bases, with 16 bases between the two germline ends. The CDR3 covers 15 residues. Germline lookup yields CDR1 MNHEY and CDR2 SVGAGI. The CDR3: CASSSPPGDGYEQYF. The CDR3 nucleotides are TGTGCCAGCAGTTCCCCCCCAGGGGACGGCTACGAGCAGTACTTC.

The chain carries TRBV2 and TRBJ2-7; D perhaps matches TRBD1 (6 bases). The V gene's germline CDR1 is SNHLY and CDR2 FYNNEI. The CDR3 length is 12 residues. Trimming left V 5 bases short and J 7 bases short, with 12 bases between. The DNA of the CDR3 is TGTGCCAGCAGTAGACAGGCTGAGGAGCAGTACTTC. This encodes CASSRQAEEQYF.